This TCR beta chain was sequenced for a study of blood T cells in healthy people across ages (dated by TCRdb to between 2014 and 2016). General notes on the study: In model experiments, template switching captured roughly one uniquely barcoded TCR beta cDNA molecule for every two T cells. Age-related changes in TCR beta repertoire diversity were measured in the study by deep sequencing normalized with unique cDNA molecular identifiers. Donors were grouped into four age groups: young (average roughly 15 years), middle-aged (less than 40), aged (around 66) and long-lived (about 82). To avoid experimental bias, donors of different ages were randomly spread across the sequencing lanes. Using the same blood draw, the study looked at two additional independent replicas of 1 million unique cDNA reads for two donors, one aged 18 to 30 and the other aged 80 or older. Here is what the overall study found, with its caveats: Compared with the aged group, the long-lived group had more naive CD4+ T cells, fewer expanded clones and increased TCR diversity, suggesting age selection. Donor CMV infection status was unknown, potentially confounding age-related changes in expanded clonotypes. Bulk unsorted PBMC profiling prevented conclusive comparison of naive and antigen-experienced compartments. Estimates of total diversity based on one million sequenced T cells were regarded as lower bounds and as underestimates. Observed TCR beta diversity correlated strongly with the percentage of naive T cells measured by flow cytometry. As age increased, observed TCR beta diversity per million T cells dropped in a roughly linear way, and a significant reduction was already evident by age approximately 40.

About this clonotype itself: Its recognized antigen is unknown. It has no much larger one-base neighbor in the sample; base qualities were not kept.

The library relied on 5' RACE. TCRdb records Illumina HiSeq 2500 as the sequencer. A second roughly 7 to 12 cycle PCR used a sample-barcoded 5' primer and a J-beta primer mix. Each TCR beta cDNA molecule received a unique molecular identifier from a template-switch 5' adaptor carrying 12 random nucleotides. At least 3 million CDR3-containing paired-end reads were obtained from each sample. First-strand cDNA synthesis was performed from all RNA using the Mint cDNA synthesis kit, with priming by a TRBC-specific oligonucleotide. After uracil-DNA glycosylase treatment, a first 18-cycle PCR used universal primers M1SS and BC2_uni_R on all cDNA. The study's processing was this. For normalization, 1 million high-quality reads were randomly selected from each sample, with every read carrying a distinct molecular identifier. Instead of being binned into consensus sequences, reads that shared molecular identifiers were thrown out. MiTCR, set to a Q25 quality threshold and the strictest error-elimination algorithm, was used for CDR3 identification, clonotype clustering and error correction. A nonparametric unseen species model with Euler transformation was used to estimate lower-bound total TCR beta diversity. TCRdb reprocessed the public reads (quality trimming at Q25 with fastp, clone calling with MiXCR) and kept in-frame beta chains. For every CDR3 protein sequence, its rows merge into one entry that carries the most common genes and DNA. The V and J calls were determined by TCRdb, not by the authors. This sample lists about 970,000 distinct CDR3 sequences; roughly 51% were detected once. About 22% of the sample goes to the ten largest clones.

The approximately 41 donors, aged about 6 to 95 years, were systemically healthy Caucasian individuals from Russia. Each donor gave approximately 9.3 milliliters of peripheral blood, collected into EDTA-treated Vacutainer tubes. Ficoll-Paque density-gradient centrifugation was used to isolate PBMCs, with at least 6.5 million per sample. Total RNA was extracted from PBMCs with Trizol reagent, with at least 6 micrograms obtained per sample. The percentages of naive CD45RAhigh/CD27high T cells were determined by flow cytometry on a PBMC aliquot from every donor. The clonotype comes from an older woman in good health. Sequencing was performed on blood.

The DNA sequence follows: TGTGCCAGCAGTTCCGGACTAGCGGAGCCAGATACGCAGTATTTT. Its translation reads: CASSSGLAEPDTQYF. Here the chain combines TRBV28 and TRBJ2-3, and 10 junction bases match TRBD2. As encoded in the germline V gene, CDR1 is MDHEN while CDR2 is SYDVKM. The CDR3 covers 15 residues, taking in both the cysteine and the phenylalanine. The kept DNA is CDR3 alone, 45 bases in frame from the first base. Germline trimming: 4 bases from V, 4 bases from J; junction bases outside gene matches: 5.